This T cell receptor (beta chain) was recovered during a study of T-cell memory formation after mild COVID-19. The authors produced TCR alpha and TCR beta cDNA libraries with sample barcodes and UMIs by 5'RACE using constant-segment primers. TCRdb re-analysed the 5' RACE reads in MiXCR, keeping a single row per CDR3 protein. The sample records 200,000 to 250,000 distinct CDR3 sequences, over 8.5% being singletons. This CDR3 is 15 amino acids long. The V end was cut by 9 bases, the J end by 2 bases, with 15 bases between. Germline V gene sequence: CDR1 KGHDR, CDR2 SFDVKD. This rearrangement joins TRBV24-1 to TRBJ2-2, with D perhaps matching TRBD1 or TRBD2 (6 bases each). The sample consisted of PBMCs or a T cell subset sorted from them (not recorded which). The TCR sequence derives from a man aged 18-30 years who had mild COVID-19 (a few samples of this study predate the infection). Cell type and time point are not known. The CDR3 loop reads CATAGGHHNTGELFF. CDR3 in DNA: TGTGCCACCGCCGGGGGACATCATAACACCGGGGAGCTGTTTTTT.